The sequence of this TCR beta chain was determined in a study of T cells in Graves' hyperthyroidism and ophthalmopathy. Looking at the study overall: Sampling of peripheral blood happened at initial diagnosis, prior to any treatment.

Researchers took RNA transcripts and amplified the TCR beta CDR3 regions from them. TCR CDR3 regions were first amplified by RT-PCR with HTBI primers. Using its own MiXCR run on the multiplex PCR reads, TCRdb lists one record per CDR3 protein. This sample yields about 640,000 distinct CDR3 sequences, of which more than 20% are seen a single time; 34% belongs to the top ten. Those patients with uncontrolled infection, other autoimmune disease, pregnancy or lactation were excluded. Source material: blood. The sequence was obtained from a man aged 30 to 45 with Graves' ophthalmopathy.

CDR3 sequence (DNA): TGTGCCAGCAGCTTAACAGGGTCGCGCCCCCTCCACTTT. It encodes CASSLTGSRPLHF. The V call is TRBV11-2, the J call TRBJ1-6; tentative D call: TRBD1 (6 bases). Looked up from germline, CDR1 is SGHAT and CDR2 is FQNNGV. This CDR3 is 13 amino acids long. The V end was cut by 2 bases, the J end by 13 bases, with 12 bases between.